This T cell receptor beta chain originates from a study of blood T cell repertoires in COVID-19. Study-level information: The United States, Italy and Spain supplied acute and convalescent COVID-19 samples. The analysed material was cDNA or gDNA that came from T cells, B-cell-depleted T cells, or PBMCs.

As processed by the authors: Estimation of nucleated cell counts relied on the amplification of reference gene primers. TCRdb's table, derived via immunoSEQ multiplex PCR, lists solely in-frame clones and lacks some. V and J calls and clone size are given by that table; D and trimming were obtained from the DNA. Of 45,000 to 70,000 clones listed, roughly 78% are singletons. This CDR3 has 19 amino acids. The sequenced material came from peripheral blood. The rearrangement joins TRBV7-5 to TRBJ2-5; the table's D call TRBD2 went unverified against the DNA. TRBV7-5 is a pseudogene segment. The sequence was obtained from a woman of 80 years or more with acute or convalescent COVID-19. The CDR3 region is CVRSTRRRRTSGLQETQYF. The CDR3 DNA sequence: TGTGTCAGAAGCACTAGACGGCGGAGGACTAGCGGGCTACAAGAGACCCAGTACTTC.